These 2 T cell receptor beta chains share one sample of origin, sequenced in a study of T cells in Graves' hyperthyroidism and ophthalmopathy. Amplified regions were TCR beta CDR3 sequences from RNA transcripts. The HTBI primer set was used in a first-round RT-PCR of the TCR CDR3. TCRdb redid the calling of the multiplex PCR reads with MiXCR, one entry per CDR3 protein. This sample has 400,000 to 500,000 distinct CDR3 sequences, with roughly 14% found just once. The sequencing sample was made of blood. Receptors were obtained from a woman between 18 and 30 years old with Graves' hyperthyroidism.

There are many counts of this clonotype. The chain employs TRBV29-1 and TRBJ2-5; 9 nucleotides align to TRBD1. CDR1 and CDR2 from the germline V gene are SQVTM and ANQGSEA. The V segment lost 6 bases and the J segment 5 bases; nucleotides outside the gene matches: 7. The CDR3 is 13 residues long. The CDR3, as DNA: TGCAGCGTGTCCGGGACAGGGACGGAGACCCAGTACTTC. Its translation: CSVSGTGTETQYF.

This clonotype has just a few counts. The J gene is TRBJ1-4, the V gene TRBV19; D unresolved. V lost 6 bases, J lost 3 bases, and 14 bases lay in between. This CDR3 is 15 amino acids long. Per the germline V gene, CDR1 is LNHDA and CDR2 is SQIVND (reference sequence). The CDR3 DNA sequence: TGTGCCAGTAGAATTCGACCGGGCCCTAATGAAAAACTGTTTTTT. As protein: CASRIRPGPNEKLFF.